These 26 T cell receptor beta chains came from one sample sequenced in a study of cytomegalovirus exposure and HLA in healthy donors. Generated by immunoSEQ multiplex PCR, the TCRdb table keeps only in-frame clones and is missing some. Counted here are hundreds of thousands of clones, just over 85% occurring once; the ten biggest clones make up roughly 0.82%. Input material: PBMCs. The source of these receptors is a woman younger than 30 in good health and CMV-seronegative.

V and J are TRBV27 and TRBJ2-7; D possibly corresponds to TRBD1 (5 bases). The CDR3 consists of 17 residues. V dropped 5 bases and J dropped 1 base, with 21 bases sitting between them. From germline, CDR1 is MNHEY and CDR2 SMNVEV (reference sequence). The CDR3 DNA sequence: TGTGCCAGCAGTACGCTGCCTTCTACAGGTACTTCCTACGAGCAGTACTTC. The encoded protein is CASSTLPSTGTSYEQYF.

The chain employs TRBV9 and TRBJ2-2, with D perhaps matching TRBD1 (5 bases). Germline CDR1 SGDLS, CDR2 YYNGEE. This CDR3 contains 13 residues. The germline V and J ends were trimmed by 5 bases and 5 bases, with 10 bases remaining between them. Here the CDR3 DNA reads TGTGCCAGCAGGTGGGGCAGTACCGGGGAGCTGTTTTTT. Its translation: CASRWGSTGELFF.

The chain combines TRBV6-5 with TRBJ1-2; TRBD1 agrees at 10 bases. Trimming at V came to 6 bases and at J to 4 bases, leaving 2 bases not matched to a gene. CDR3 length equals 13 residues. Germline-derived CDR1 and CDR2 are MNHEY and SVGAGI. The CDR3 nucleotides are TGTGCCAGCAGACGGGACAGGGGCTATGGCTACACCTTC. Translation gives CASRRDRGYGYTF.

The table lists this clone with a few counts. V and J are TRBV2 and TRBJ2-7, with D tentatively TRBD1 (5 bases). The CDR3 runs 14 residues. Germline V gene lookup returns CDR1 SNHLY and CDR2 FYNNEI. V lost 4 bases and J lost 5, with 15 bases in between. The CDR3 protein is CASSAAGMRNEQYF. CDR3 nucleotide sequence: TGTGCCAGCAGTGCGGCAGGGATGAGGAACGAGCAGTACTTC.

The rearrangement links TRBV27 to TRBJ2-1, with D perhaps TRBD2 (6 bases). Germline CDR1 reads MNHEY; CDR2 reads SMNVEV (reference sequence). V was trimmed by 3 bases and J by 9 bases, leaving 21 bases between them. The CDR3 has 16 amino acids. The CDR3 spells CASSFLGGTKDSEQFF. CDR3 nucleotide sequence: TGTGCCAGCAGTTTTTTAGGCGGGACGAAAGATAGTGAGCAGTTCTTC.

This clone has only one observation. V gene TRBV4-1 combines with J gene TRBJ1-1, with a possible D match to TRBD1 (6 bases). Looked up from germline, CDR1 is MGHRA and CDR2 is YSYEKL. V lost 3 bases, J lost 4 bases, and 6 bases lay in between. The CDR3 has 12 residues. DNA for the CDR3: TGCGCCAGCAGCCAGACAGGCACTGAAGCTTTCTTT. It specifies CASSQTGTEAFF.

The chain uses TRBV7-6 and TRBJ2-5, with a possible D match to TRBD1 (5 bases). This CDR3 region has 17 residues. V was pared by 5 bases and J by 2 bases, with 21 bases between. CDR1 is SGHVS and CDR2 is FNYEAQ in the germline V gene. The CDR3 spells CASSPRSGRTVQETQYF. CDR3 in DNA: TGTGCCAGCAGCCCTCGATCAGGGCGGACCGTACAAGAGACCCAGTACTTC.

This chain joins TRBV5-5 and TRBJ2-7; no reliable D call. The germline CDR1 and CDR2 sequences are SGHKS and YYEKEE (reference sequence). The CDR3 totals 12 residues. V was clipped by 4 bases and J by 2 bases, with 7 bases between them. CDR3 loop: CASSLSPYEQYF. The CDR3 nucleotides are TGTGCCAGCAGCCTGTCTCCCTACGAGCAGTACTTC. The full variable domain, in which reference TRBV5-5 and TRBJ2-7 provide the parts outside the CDR3, is DAGVTQSPTHLIKTRGQQVTLRCSPISGHKSVSWYQQVLGQGPQFIFQYYEKEERGRGNFPDRFSARQFPNYSSELNVNALLLGDSALYLCASSLSPYEQYFGPGTRLTVT.

The chain has TRBV5-4 and TRBJ2-7; 13 nucleotides agree with TRBD2. V gave up 4 bases and J gave up 5 bases; unmatched junction bases: 15. CDR1 and CDR2 (germline): SGHNT, YYREEE (reference sequence). The CDR3 contains 18 residues. The CDR3 loop reads CASSPSPTSGGLSDEQYF. Here the CDR3 DNA reads TGTGCCAGCAGCCCCTCCCCGACTAGCGGGGGGCTCTCGGACGAGCAGTACTTC.

This clone has just one count. The chain is built from TRBV27 and TRBJ1-2, with 7 bases identical to TRBD1. The CDR3 covers 17 residues. CDR1 MNHEY and CDR2 SMNVEV come from the germline V gene (reference sequence). Losses at the gene ends were 6 bases for V and 4 bases for J; bases not matched to a gene: 17. The chain's CDR3 is CASRSQGQAPSLYGYTF. The CDR3 nucleotides read TGTGCCAGCAGATCCCAAGGACAGGCCCCTTCCCTCTATGGCTACACCTTC.

In DNA form, the CDR3 reads TGTGCCAGCAGCCCGGGACTACACTACGAGCAGTACTTC. The encoded protein is CASSPGLHYEQYF. The rearrangement joins TRBV9 to TRBJ2-7; 7 bases match TRBD2. This CDR3 spans 13 amino acids. With 4 bases clipped from V and 3 bases from J, the junction kept 4 bases outside the gene matches. CDR1 is SGDLS and CDR2 is YYNGEE in the germline V gene.

Comment on this clone: Distinct nucleotide sequences in the sample also encode this CDR3. The V call is TRBV6-5, the J call TRBJ2-7, with 7 bases matching TRBD2. The CDR3 loop spans 13 amino acids. Germline CDR1 reads MNHEY; CDR2 reads SVGAGI. V dropped 0 bases and J dropped 4; count of bases not matched to a gene: 0. This CDR3 is CASSYSRGYEQYF. The CDR3 DNA reads as TGTGCCAGCAGTTACTCGCGGGGGTACGAGCAGTACTTC.

This chain links TRBV7-8 with TRBJ2-5; 9 bases are a match to TRBD2. This CDR3 has 15 amino acids. Germline V gene sequence: CDR1 SGHVS, CDR2 FQNEAQ. The trim removed 6 bases at V and 5 bases at J, leaving 10 bases unmatched. The CDR3, as DNA: TGTGCCAGCAGACCCGGGCGACTAGCGGCCGAGACCCAGTACTTC. It codes for CASRPGRLAAETQYF. The full variable domain, with the rest looked up from reference TRBV7-8 and TRBJ2-5, is GAGVSQSPRYKVAKRGQDVALRCDPISGHVSLFWYQQALGQGPEFLTYFQNEAQLDKSGLPSDRFFAERPEGSVSTLKIQRTQQEDSAVYLCASRPGRLAAETQYFGPGTRLLVL.

The chain couples TRBV6-1 to TRBJ2-7; TRBD1 matches 7 bases. The germline V gene encodes CDR1 MNHNS and CDR2 SASEGT. With V trimmed by 1 base and J by 3 bases, 3 bases remained unmatched. The CDR3 contains 14 residues. DNA of the CDR3: TGTGCCAGCAGTGAAGGGCCAGGGGGCTACGAGCAGTACTTC. This sequence encodes CASSEGPGGYEQYF.

V is TRBV25-1 and J is TRBJ2-2; TRBD1 might be the D (5 bases). With 2 bases removed from V and 4 bases from J, the gap between germline ends came to 11 bases. This CDR3 has 15 residues. Germline CDR1 and CDR2: MGHDK and SYGVNS. DNA for the CDR3: TGTGCCAGCAGTGAAGTAGTTGGGGCCACCGGGGAGCTGTTTTTT. Residues: CASSEVVGATGELFF.

The chain combines TRBV4-1 with TRBJ2-1; 9 bases match TRBD2. This CDR3 comprises 16 residues. The junction had 6 bases not matched to a gene; V was cut back by 1 base and J by 5 bases. Germline lookup yields CDR1 MGHRA and CDR2 YSYEKL. The CDR3: CASSQGERGANNEQFF. The CDR3, as DNA: TGCGCCAGCAGCCAAGGGGAGCGGGGGGCCAACAATGAGCAGTTCTTC.

V usage is TRBV27 and J usage is TRBJ2-1, with TRBD1 identical over 7 bases. Germline CDR1 reads MNHEY; CDR2 reads SMNVEV (reference sequence). The CDR3 totals 16 residues. Unmatched junction bases numbered 13, after V lost 5 bases and J lost 6 bases. The CDR3 DNA is TGTGCCAGCAGTAAACCGACAGGGTTGGCGACCAATGAGCAGTTCTTC. Its translation is CASSKPTGLATNEQFF.

This clone showed up just once. The V gene is TRBV18, the J gene TRBJ1-2, with D maybe TRBD1 (6 bases). The CDR3 extends over 18 amino acids. In germline, CDR1 is KGHSH, CDR2 LQKENI. With 2 bases removed from V and 2 bases from J, the gap between germline ends came to 21 bases. The CDR3 spells CASSPSPGHLPSNYGYTF. The CDR3 region has the DNA TGTGCCAGCTCACCATCCCCGGGACACCTCCCCTCCAACTATGGCTACACCTTC.

The J gene is TRBJ2-7, the V gene TRBV2, with D possibly matching TRBD1 (6 bases). V was clipped by 5 bases and J by 2 bases, with 13 bases between them. The CDR3 consists of 14 residues. CDR1 is SNHLY, CDR2 FYNNEI, per germline. Here the CDR3 DNA reads TGTGCCAGCAGTCGTCAAGGGGACACCTACGAGCAGTACTTC. Its protein product is CASSRQGDTYEQYF.

The chain combines TRBV9 with TRBJ1-4; D is perhaps TRBD1 (5 bases). This CDR3 contains 15 residues. Deletions cut 4 bases from V and 2 bases from J, with 12 bases between. Germline V gene data show CDR1 as SGDLS and CDR2 as YYNGEE. The CDR3 here is CASSTQGGTNEKLFF. CDR3 sequence (DNA): TGTGCCAGCAGCACCCAGGGAGGCACTAATGAAAAACTGTTTTTT.

V and J are TRBV6-6 and TRBJ1-1, with D perhaps matching TRBD1 (5 bases). V was pared by 3 bases and J by 2 bases, with 7 bases between. The CDR3 is made up of 13 amino acids. CDR1 is MNHNY and CDR2 is SVGAGI in the germline V gene (reference sequence). As DNA, the CDR3 is TGTGCCAGCAGTTATAGGGGTAACACTGAAGCTTTCTTT. It codes for CASSYRGNTEAFF.

This rearrangement joins TRBV11-2 to TRBJ2-2; the match to TRBD2 covers 8 bases. This CDR3 region has 16 residues. With 4 bases clipped from V and 5 bases from J, the junction kept 9 bases outside the gene matches. Germline V gives CDR1 SGHAT, CDR2 FQNNGV. As DNA, the CDR3 is TGTGCCAGCAGCTCGAGCGAGCGGGGGCGGACCGGGGAGCTGTTTTTT. It is translated as CASSSSERGRTGELFF.

This clone was seen more than once but under ten times. The rearrangement uses TRBV5-8 and TRBJ2-4; TRBD2 agrees at 7 bases. The CDR3 extends over 13 amino acids. V was pared by 3 bases and J by 16 bases, with 13 bases of the junction left unmatched. Germline values: CDR1 SGHTS, CDR2 YDEGEE. The CDR3 loop is CASSSRLAAPYYF. The CDR3 DNA reads TGTGCCAGCAGCTCGCGACTAGCTGCCCCGTATTACTTC.

The V call is TRBV2, the J call TRBJ1-1, with 8 bases fitting TRBD1. The CDR3 runs 17 residues. Losses at the gene ends were 0 bases for V and 4 bases for J; bases not matched to a gene: 10. Germline CDR1 and CDR2: SNHLY and FYNNEI. The CDR3: CASSEARRTGGGTEAFF. The CDR3 DNA reads as TGTGCCAGCAGTGAAGCTCGCCGAACAGGGGGAGGCACTGAAGCTTTCTTT.

The V call is TRBV7-9, the J call TRBJ1-3; no clear D gene. V lost 3 bases, J lost 0 bases, and 12 bases lay in between. Germline assignment: CDR1 SEHNR and CDR2 FQNEAQ (reference sequence). The CDR3 runs to 16 residues. The CDR3 sequence is CASSFLPVPSGNTIYF. DNA for the CDR3: TGTGCCAGCAGCTTTCTTCCGGTCCCCTCTGGAAACACCATATATTTT. The whole variable domain, filled in from reference TRBV7-9 and TRBJ1-3, reads DTGVSQNPRHKITKRGQNVTFRCDPISEHNRLYWYRQTLGQGPEFLTYFQNEAQLEKSRLLSDRFSAERPKGSFSTLEIQRTEQGDSAMYLCASSFLPVPSGNTIYFGEGSWLTVV.

The gene calls are TRBV27 and TRBJ2-1; no clear D. The CDR3 is made up of 13 amino acids. Germline CDR1 MNHEY, CDR2 SMNVEV (reference sequence). Trimming took off 2 bases at V and 4 bases at J, with 6 bases between the two ends. The DNA of the CDR3 is TGTGCCAGCAGTTTAAGCCGATACAATGAGCAGTTCTTC. Translating gives CASSLSRYNEQFF.